A selection of T cell receptor beta chains follows, all from one sample in a study of T cell changes during pregnancy in multiple sclerosis. The assay was immunoSEQ multiplex PCR, and TCRdb's table has in-frame clones only and misses some. The profile covers around 92,000 clones, with approximately 94% appearing a single time and 2% to 2.5% taken by the ten largest. Sequenced material: peripheral blood, taken in the third trimester of pregnancy. All receptors come from a female donor with multiple sclerosis, enrolled in a pregnancy study. Each CDR3 is given with its conserved first and last residue. A D gene is named only where the DNA matches it firmly. Expanded clones get a size class; other rows say once, few or many, or leave the size out.

clone_size j_call v_call d_call cdr3_length cdr3_aa cdr3_nt
. TRBJ2-1 TRBV6-5 . 12 CASRRIAAEQFF TGTGCCAGCAGGCGCATAGCGGCTGAGCAGTTCTTC
. TRBJ2-1 TRBV5-1 . 14 CASSLDRVRNEQFF TGCGCCAGCAGCTTGGACAGGGTAAGGAATGAGCAGTTCTTC
once TRBJ2-7 TRBV10-3 TRBD1 14 CAISPTGIDYEQYF TGTGCCATCAGTCCGACAGGGATAGACTACGAGCAGTACTTC
. TRBJ1-2 TRBV6-6 . 14 CASSLPGHVDGYTF TGTGCCAGCAGTCTACCGGGACACGTTGATGGCTACACCTTC
. TRBJ2-5 TRBV5-4 . 15 CASSFSEKNQETQYF TGTGCCAGCAGCTTTTCAGAAAAGAACCAAGAGACCCAGTACTTC
once TRBJ1-4 TRBV25-1 . 16 CASSEYLLRENEKLFF TGTGCCAGCAGTGAATATTTATTGAGAGAAAATGAAAAACTGTTTTTT
. TRBJ2-1 TRBV5-1 . 16 CASSLLSAPSYNEQFF TGCGCCAGCAGCTTACTTAGCGCCCCGTCCTACAATGAGCAGTTCTTC
. TRBJ2-6 TRBV6-6 . 14 CATPRVSGANVLTF TGTGCCACCCCTCGGGTCTCTGGGGCCAACGTCCTGACTTTC
. TRBJ1-4 TRBV5-1 TRBD1 16 CASSSNTGVANEKLFF TGCGCCAGCAGCAGCAATACAGGGGTGGCTAATGAAAAACTGTTTTTT
. TRBJ2-7 TRBV15 TRBD2 15 CATSRGRSGRAQQYF TGTGCCACCAGCAGAGGGCGAAGCGGGAGGGCGCAGCAGTACTTC
. TRBJ2-3 TRBV21-1 . 19 CASTRRVERQAVSTDTQYF TGTGCCAGCACAAGGCGAGTAGAACGACAAGCGGTTAGCACAGATACGCAGTATTTT
. TRBJ2-1 TRBV19 TRBD1 15 CASSNPGQLYNEQFF TGTGCCAGTAGTAACCCGGGACAGCTCTACAATGAGCAGTTCTTC
. TRBJ1-3 TRBV9 . 15 CASSADFTSGNTIYF TGTGCCAGCAGCGCGGACTTCACCTCTGGAAACACCATATATTTT
. TRBJ1-3 TRBV6-1 . 17 CASSEAPPGTPGNTIYF TGTGCCAGCAGTGAAGCGCCCCCCGGGACACCGGGAAACACCATATATTTT
. TRBJ2-2 TRBV2 . 15 CASSDRRRNTGELFF TGTGCCAGCAGTGATCGAAGGAGGAACACCGGGGAGCTGTTTTTT
. TRBJ2-3 TRBV4-1 TRBD1 16 CASSQADRGLTDTQYF TGCGCCAGCAGCCAAGCCGACAGGGGCCTGACAGATACGCAGTATTTT
. TRBJ2-7 TRBV5-1 . 15 CASSPTRGSWYEQYF TGCGCCAGCAGCCCCACCCGAGGGTCTTGGTACGAGCAGTACTTC
once TRBJ2-5 TRBV11-2 TRBD2 17 CASSLFRLAGYQETQYF TGTGCCAGCAGCCTATTCCGACTAGCGGGGTACCAAGAGACCCAGTACTTC
. TRBJ2-7 TRBV5-6 . 14 CASSLKTVTYEQYF TGTGCCAGCAGCTTGAAGACAGTGACCTACGAGCAGTACTTC
. TRBJ2-7 TRBV5-1 . 21 CASSLPGMGQGLQAGSYEQYF TGCGCCAGCAGCTTGCCTGGGATGGGGCAGGGGCTTCAGGCGGGCTCCTACGAGCAGTACTTC
. TRBJ2-1 TRBV4-3 TRBD2 14 CASSPAGGPNEQFF TGCGCCAGCAGCCCGGCGGGAGGGCCCAATGAGCAGTTCTTC
few TRBJ1-2 TRBV5-4 TRBD1 13 CASSLGQGSGYTF TGTGCCAGCAGCTTGGGACAGGGGTCGGGCTACACCTTC
once TRBJ1-1 TRBV28 . 13 CASSTGGGTEAFF TGTGCCAGCAGTACGGGGGGTGGCACTGAAGCTTTCTTT
once TRBJ2-1 TRBV2 TRBD2 17 CASSEVSSGSGSYEQFF TGTGCCAGCAGTGAAGTGTCTAGCGGGAGTGGCAGCTATGAGCAGTTCTTC
. TRBJ2-5 TRBV5-5 . 12 CASSLETGTQYF TGTGCCAGCAGCTTGGAAACCGGGACCCAGTACTTC
. TRBJ1-1 TRBV2 . 16 CASSDQGGLLSTEAFF TGTGCCAGCAGTGATCAGGGAGGATTGCTGAGCACTGAAGCTTTCTTT
. TRBJ2-2 TRBV29-1 TRBD2 17 CSVESASGASNTGELFF TGCAGCGTTGAATCGGCTAGCGGGGCCTCGAACACCGGGGAGCTGTTTTTT
. TRBJ2-2 TRBV9 TRBD2 16 CASSVGLAGADGELFF TGTGCCAGCAGCGTAGGACTAGCGGGAGCGGACGGGGAGCTGTTTTTT
once TRBJ2-5 TRBV27 . 14 CASSPRISGETQYF TGTGCCAGCAGTCCACGAATCTCGGGAGAGACCCAGTACTTC
. TRBJ2-1 TRBV5-1 . 15 CASSLVLSSYNEQFF TGCGCCAGCAGCTTGGTCCTGAGCTCCTACAATGAGCAGTTCTTC
. TRBJ2-1 TRBV6-5 TRBD1 16 CASSYLTGTGDNEQFF TGTGCCAGCAGTTACCTGACAGGGACAGGGGATAATGAGCAGTTCTTC
once TRBJ2-1 TRBV4-1 . 18 CASSQGVLGRRPYNEQFF TGCGCCAGCAGCCAAGGGGTTTTGGGCCGGCGACCATACAATGAGCAGTTCTTC
. TRBJ2-2 TRBV5-1 TRBD2 18 CASSLEVAGDINTGELFF TGCGCCAGCAGCTTGGAGGTAGCGGGAGATATCAACACCGGGGAGCTGTTTTTT
. TRBJ1-3 TRBV21-1 . 17 CASSDRQGESAGNTIYF TGTGCCAGCAGCGACCGACAGGGGGAGAGTGCGGGAAACACCATATATTTT
. TRBJ2-5 TRBV5-1 . 15 CASSTRDLPQETQYF TGCGCCAGCAGCACCAGGGACTTACCCCAAGAGACCCAGTACTTC
. TRBJ1-1 TRBV6-6 TRBD1 15 CASRHTGQGGTEAFF TGTGCCAGCAGGCATACGGGACAGGGTGGCACTGAAGCTTTCTTT
. TRBJ2-7 TRBV4-2 . 15 CASSQGRAASYEQYF TGTGCCAGCAGCCAAGGGAGGGCAGCCTCCTACGAGCAGTACTTC
. TRBJ2-7 TRBV2 TRBD1 14 CASRSGTGLYEQYF TGTGCCAGCAGGTCCGGGACAGGGCTGTACGAGCAGTACTTC
. TRBJ2-7 TRBV27 . 14 CASSLRGSAWEQYF TGTGCCAGCAGTCTACGCGGGTCAGCCTGGGAGCAGTACTTC
. TRBJ2-4 TRBV11-3 TRBD2 16 CASSLGAGRAKNIQYF TGTGCCAGCAGCTTAGGAGCGGGGAGAGCCAAAAACATTCAGTACTTC
. TRBJ1-1 TRBV6-4 . 13 CASRNQGWTEAFF TGTGCCAGCAGGAACCAGGGTTGGACTGAAGCTTTCTTT
. TRBJ1-2 TRBV28 . 13 CASLRGANYGYTF TGTGCCAGCCTGAGAGGCGCTAACTATGGCTACACCTTC
. TRBJ2-3 TRBV9 TRBD2 19 CASSLGTSGRIGRSDTQYF TGTGCCAGCAGCCTCGGGACTAGCGGGAGGATCGGTCGGTCAGATACGCAGTATTTT
. TRBJ1-5 TRBV6-1 . 15 CASSEARLLNQPQHF TGTGCCAGCAGTGAAGCGCGGCTGCTTAATCAGCCCCAGCATTTT
. TRBJ2-7 TRBV5-6 TRBD2 16 CASSLSWTSGIYEQYF TGTGCCAGCAGCTTGTCTTGGACTAGCGGTATCTACGAGCAGTACTTC
. TRBJ1-1 TRBV29-1 . 12 CSVEAPNTEAFF TGCAGCGTTGAGGCACCGAACACTGAAGCTTTCTTT
. TRBJ2-2 TRBV28 . 16 CASTRAGAGGFRELFF TGTGCCAGCACCCGAGCTGGGGCCGGTGGTTTTCGGGAGCTGTTTTTT
. TRBJ1-2 TRBV2 TRBD1 14 CANKPGQGFLGYTF TGTGCCAACAAGCCCGGACAGGGTTTTTTGGGCTACACCTTC
. TRBJ1-2 TRBV6-6 TRBD1 13 CASSYAGGVGYTF TGTGCCAGCAGTTACGCAGGGGGCGTCGGCTACACCTTC
. TRBJ2-5 TRBV19 TRBD1 16 CASSMIAGGIGETQYF TGTGCCAGTAGTATGATCGCAGGGGGCATCGGAGAGACCCAGTACTTC
. TRBJ1-2 TRBV25-1 . 13 CASSVTGNHGYTF TGTGCCAGCAGTGTTACAGGGAACCATGGCTACACCTTC
. TRBJ2-7 TRBV10-3 TRBD2 16 CAISDPASGTTYEQYF TGTGCCATCAGTGATCCTGCTAGCGGGACTACCTACGAGCAGTACTTC
. TRBJ1-2 TRBV6-5 . 14 CASSYSLFGVGYTF TGTGCCAGCAGTTACTCGCTGTTCGGGGTTGGCTACACCTTC